The clone carrying this TCR beta chain was detected ten times or more. Its matching antigen is unknown. This specimen belongs to a study of T cells after yellow fever vaccination. Study-wide findings and caveats: A large majority of primary-vaccination clones showed up again after the booster (approximately 95% CD4, about 87% CD8).

TCRdb reprocessed the 5' RACE reads via MiXCR and lists one record per CDR3 protein. Here the sample spans 200,000 to 300,000 distinct CDR3 sequences, 10% to 15% being singletons. This CDR3 spans 13 amino acids. Per the germline V gene, CDR1 is LGHNA and CDR2 is YSLEER. The junction had 8 bases not matched to a gene; V was cut back by 8 bases and J by 9 bases. This chain uses TRBV4-3 with TRBJ2-1; 9 bases align to TRBD2. This sequence originates from a man aged 25-40 years who received the YFV17D yellow fever vaccine. Here the sequenced sample was CD4+ T cells sorted from PBMCs, taken 45 days after the yellow fever booster vaccination. CDR3 sequence: CASGAGGFGEQFF. CDR3 bases: TGCGCCAGCGGGGCGGGAGGGTTTGGTGAGCAGTTCTTC.